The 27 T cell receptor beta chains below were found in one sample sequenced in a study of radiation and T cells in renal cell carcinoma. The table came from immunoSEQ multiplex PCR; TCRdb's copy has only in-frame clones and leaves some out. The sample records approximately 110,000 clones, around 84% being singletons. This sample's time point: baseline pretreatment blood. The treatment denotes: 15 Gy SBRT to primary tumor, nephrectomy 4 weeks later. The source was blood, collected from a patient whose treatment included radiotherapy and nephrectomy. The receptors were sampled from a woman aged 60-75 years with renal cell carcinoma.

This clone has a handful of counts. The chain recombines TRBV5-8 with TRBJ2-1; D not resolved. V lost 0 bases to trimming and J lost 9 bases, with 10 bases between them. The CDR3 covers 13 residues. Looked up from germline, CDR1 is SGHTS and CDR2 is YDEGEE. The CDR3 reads CASSLVWESEQFF. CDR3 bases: TGTGCCAGCAGCTTGGTTTGGGAAAGTGAGCAGTTCTTC.

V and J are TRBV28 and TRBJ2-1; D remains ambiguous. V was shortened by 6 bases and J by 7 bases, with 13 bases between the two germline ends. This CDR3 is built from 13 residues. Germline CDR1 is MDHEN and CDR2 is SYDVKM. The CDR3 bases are TGTGCCAGCAGCCCTTCGGTCGGAAATGAGCAGTTCTTC. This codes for CASSPSVGNEQFF.

As DNA, the CDR3 is TGTGCCAGCACCCCTCTCGGGACAGGGGACTACGAGCAGTACTTC. This codes for CASTPLGTGDYEQYF. The rearrangement links TRBV28 to TRBJ2-7, with TRBD1 matching 10 bases. The CDR3 has 15 residues. The germline V gene has CDR1 MDHEN and CDR2 SYDVKM. V lost 7 bases, J lost 3 bases, and 9 bases stayed unmatched. Filled out from reference TRBV28 and TRBJ2-7, the complete variable domain reads DVKVTQSSRYLVKRTGEKVFLECVQDMDHENMFWYRQDPGLGLRLIYFSYDVKMKEKGDIPEGYSVSREKKERFSLILESASTNQTSMYLCASTPLGTGDYEQYFGPGTRLTVT.

The CDR3 region is CASSARDRGYNEQFF. DNA of the CDR3: TGTGCCAGCAGCGCCCGGGACAGGGGGTACAATGAGCAGTTCTTC. V gene TRBV9 combines with J gene TRBJ2-1; TRBD1 agrees at 11 bases. CDR3 size: 15 residues. Unmatched junction bases numbered 3, after V lost 3 bases and J lost 4 bases. The germline V gene has CDR1 SGDLS and CDR2 YYNGEE. Filled out from reference TRBV9 and TRBJ2-1, the complete variable domain reads DSGVTQTPKHLITATGQRVTLRCSPRSGDLSVYWYQQSLDQGLQFLIQYYNGEERAKGNILERFSAQQFPDLHSELNLSSLELGDSALYFCASSARDRGYNEQFFGPGTRLTVL.

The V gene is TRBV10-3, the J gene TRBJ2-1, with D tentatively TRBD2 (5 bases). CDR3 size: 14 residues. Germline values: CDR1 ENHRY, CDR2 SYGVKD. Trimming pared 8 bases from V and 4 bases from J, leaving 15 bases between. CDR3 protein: CAIVFSAAYNEQFF. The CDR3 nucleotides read TGTGCCATCGTTTTTAGCGCGGCATACAATGAGCAGTTCTTC.

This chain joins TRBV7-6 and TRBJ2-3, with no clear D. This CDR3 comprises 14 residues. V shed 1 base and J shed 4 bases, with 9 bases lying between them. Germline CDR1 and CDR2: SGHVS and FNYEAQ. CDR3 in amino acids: CASSLETLADTQYF. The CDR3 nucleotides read TGTGCCAGCAGCTTAGAAACCTTGGCAGATACGCAGTATTTT.

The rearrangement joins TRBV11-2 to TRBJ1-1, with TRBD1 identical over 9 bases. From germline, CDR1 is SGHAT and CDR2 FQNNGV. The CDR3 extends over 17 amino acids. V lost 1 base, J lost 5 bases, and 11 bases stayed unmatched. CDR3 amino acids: CASSLVQGAYQRTEAFF. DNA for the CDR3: TGTGCCAGCAGCTTAGTACAGGGGGCCTATCAAAGAACTGAAGCTTTCTTT.

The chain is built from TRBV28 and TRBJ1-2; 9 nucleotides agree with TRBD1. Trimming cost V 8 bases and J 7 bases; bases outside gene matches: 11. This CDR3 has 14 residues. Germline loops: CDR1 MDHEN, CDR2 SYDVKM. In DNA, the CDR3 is TGTGCCAGCTACCCAGGGACAGGGAGGAGTGGCTACACCTTC. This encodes CASYPGTGRSGYTF.

The CDR3 reads CASSLVGTAWDTQYF. In DNA form, the CDR3 reads TGCGCCAGCAGCTTGGTGGGGACTGCATGGGATACGCAGTATTTT. This rearrangement joins TRBV5-1 to TRBJ2-3; possible D gene TRBD2, 6 bases. The CDR3 is 15 residues long. Germline CDR1 reads SGHRS; CDR2 reads YFSETQ. Trimming shortened V by 0 bases and J by 6 bases, and 14 bases separated the two germline ends.

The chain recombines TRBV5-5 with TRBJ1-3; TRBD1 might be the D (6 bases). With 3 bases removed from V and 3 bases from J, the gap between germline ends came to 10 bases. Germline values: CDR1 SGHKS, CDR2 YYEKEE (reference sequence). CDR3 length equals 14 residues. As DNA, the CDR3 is TGTGCCAGCAGCTCACAGGGAGGTGGAAACACCATATATTTT. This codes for CASSSQGGGNTIYF.

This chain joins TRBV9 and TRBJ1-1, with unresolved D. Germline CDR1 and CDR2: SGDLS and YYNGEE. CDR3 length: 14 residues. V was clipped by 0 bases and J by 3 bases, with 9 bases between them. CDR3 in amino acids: CASSVAADYTEAFF. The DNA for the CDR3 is TGTGCCAGCAGCGTAGCGGCGGACTACACTGAAGCTTTCTTT. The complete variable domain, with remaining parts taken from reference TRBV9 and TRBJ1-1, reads DSGVTQTPKHLITATGQRVTLRCSPRSGDLSVYWYQQSLDQGLQFLIQYYNGEERAKGNILERFSAQQFPDLHSELNLSSLELGDSALYFCASSVAADYTEAFFGQGTRLTVV.

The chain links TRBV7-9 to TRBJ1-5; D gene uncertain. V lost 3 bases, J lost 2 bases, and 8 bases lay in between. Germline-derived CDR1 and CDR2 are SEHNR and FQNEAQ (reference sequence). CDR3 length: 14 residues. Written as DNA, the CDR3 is TGTGCCAGCAGCTTCGCAACCGGCAATCAGCCCCAGCATTTT. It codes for CASSFATGNQPQHF.

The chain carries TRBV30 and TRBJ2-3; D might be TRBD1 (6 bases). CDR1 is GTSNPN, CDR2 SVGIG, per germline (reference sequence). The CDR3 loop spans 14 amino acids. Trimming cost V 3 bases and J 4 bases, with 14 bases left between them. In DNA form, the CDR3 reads TGTGCCTGGAGACGGACAGATGGTCCAGATACGCAGTATTTT. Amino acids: CAWRRTDGPDTQYF.

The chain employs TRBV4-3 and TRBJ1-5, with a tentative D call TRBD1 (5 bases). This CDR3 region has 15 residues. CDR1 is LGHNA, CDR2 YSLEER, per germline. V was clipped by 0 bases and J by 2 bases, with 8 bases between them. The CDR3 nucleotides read TGCGCCAGCAGCCAAGAAGTAGGGGGCAATCAGCCCCAGCATTTT. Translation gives CASSQEVGGNQPQHF.

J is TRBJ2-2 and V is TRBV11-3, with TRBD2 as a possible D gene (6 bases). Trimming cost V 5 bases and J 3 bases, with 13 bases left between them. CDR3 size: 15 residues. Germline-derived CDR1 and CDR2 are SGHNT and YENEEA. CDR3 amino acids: CASSPRGSHTGELFF. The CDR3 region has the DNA TGTGCCAGCAGCCCACGGGGGAGCCACACCGGGGAGCTGTTTTTT.

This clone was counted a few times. The CDR3, as DNA: TGTGCCAGCAGTGACAGTCCTCCGGGGGATGAGCAGTTCTTC. Amino acid sequence: CASSDSPPGDEQFF. This chain joins TRBV6-4 and TRBJ2-1, with a tentative D call TRBD2 (6 bases). This CDR3 has 14 amino acids. Deletions cut 2 bases from V and 8 bases from J, with 13 bases between. Germline CDR1 is MRHNA and CDR2 is SNTAGT.

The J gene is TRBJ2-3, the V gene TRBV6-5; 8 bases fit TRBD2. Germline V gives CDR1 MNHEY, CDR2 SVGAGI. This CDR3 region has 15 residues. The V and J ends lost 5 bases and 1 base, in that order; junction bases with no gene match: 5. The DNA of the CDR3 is TGTGCCAGCAGTGCCGGGGGGGCGGGCACAGATACGCAGTATTTT. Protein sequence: CASSAGGAGTDTQYF.

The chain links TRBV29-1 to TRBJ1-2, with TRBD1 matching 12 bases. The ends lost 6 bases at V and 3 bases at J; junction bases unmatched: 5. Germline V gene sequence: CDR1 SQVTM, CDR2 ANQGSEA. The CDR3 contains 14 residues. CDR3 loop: CSVLGQGAYYGYTF. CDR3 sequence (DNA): TGCAGCGTCCTGGGACAGGGGGCATACTATGGCTACACCTTC. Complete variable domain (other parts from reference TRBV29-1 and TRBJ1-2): SAVISQKPSRDICQRGTSLTIQCQVDSQVTMMFWYRQQPGQSLTLIATANQGSEATYESGFVIDKFPISRPNLTFSTLTVSNMSPEDSSIYLCSVLGQGAYYGYTFGSGTRLTVV.

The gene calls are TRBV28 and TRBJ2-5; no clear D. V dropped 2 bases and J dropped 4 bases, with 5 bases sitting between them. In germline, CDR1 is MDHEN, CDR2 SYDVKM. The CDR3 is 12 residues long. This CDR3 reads CASSLRVETQYF. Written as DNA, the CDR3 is TGTGCCAGCAGTTTAAGGGTAGAGACCCAGTACTTC.

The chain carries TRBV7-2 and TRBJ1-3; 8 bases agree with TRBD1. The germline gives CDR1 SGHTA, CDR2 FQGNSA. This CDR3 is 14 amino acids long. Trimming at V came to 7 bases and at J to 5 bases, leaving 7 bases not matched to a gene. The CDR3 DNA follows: TGTGCCAGCACCTATACAGGGGGTAGAAACACCATATATTTT. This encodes CASTYTGGRNTIYF. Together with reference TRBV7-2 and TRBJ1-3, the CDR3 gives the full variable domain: GAGVSQSPSNKVTEKGKDVELRCDPISGHTALYWYRQSLGQGLEFLIYFQGNSAPDKSGLPSDRFSAERTGGSVSTLTIQRTQQEDSAVYLCASTYTGGRNTIYFGEGSWLTVV.

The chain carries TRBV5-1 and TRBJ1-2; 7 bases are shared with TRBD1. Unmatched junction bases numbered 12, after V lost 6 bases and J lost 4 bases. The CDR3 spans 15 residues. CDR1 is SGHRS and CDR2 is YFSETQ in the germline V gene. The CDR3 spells CASTEKQGILYGYTF. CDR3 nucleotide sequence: TGCGCCAGCACCGAAAAACAGGGGATCCTCTATGGCTACACCTTC.

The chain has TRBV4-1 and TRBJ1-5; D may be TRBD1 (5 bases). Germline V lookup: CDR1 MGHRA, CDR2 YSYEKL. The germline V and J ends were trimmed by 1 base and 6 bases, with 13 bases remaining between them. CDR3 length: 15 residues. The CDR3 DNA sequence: TGCGCCAGCAGCCAAGTAATGTGGGGCGGTCAGCCCCAGCATTTT. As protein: CASSQVMWGGQPQHF.

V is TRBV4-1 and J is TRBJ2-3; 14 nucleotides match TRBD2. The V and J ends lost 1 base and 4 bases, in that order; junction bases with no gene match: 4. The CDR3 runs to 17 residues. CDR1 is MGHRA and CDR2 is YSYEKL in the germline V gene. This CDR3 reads CASSQAMTSGRADTQYF. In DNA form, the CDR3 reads TGCGCCAGCAGCCAAGCAATGACTAGCGGGAGGGCAGATACGCAGTATTTT.

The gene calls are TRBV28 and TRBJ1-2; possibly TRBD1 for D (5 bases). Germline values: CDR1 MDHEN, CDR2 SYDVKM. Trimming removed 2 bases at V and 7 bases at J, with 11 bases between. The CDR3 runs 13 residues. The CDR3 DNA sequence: TGTGCCAGCAGTTTAGGGCTGGGGGGTGGCTACACCTTC. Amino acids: CASSLGLGGGYTF.

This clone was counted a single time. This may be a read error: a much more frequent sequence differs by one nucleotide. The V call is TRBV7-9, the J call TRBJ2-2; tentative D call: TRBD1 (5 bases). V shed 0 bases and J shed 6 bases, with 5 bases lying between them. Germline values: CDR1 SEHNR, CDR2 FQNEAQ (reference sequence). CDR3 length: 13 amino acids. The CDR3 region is CASSLAGAGELFF. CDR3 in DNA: TGTGCCAGCAGCTTAGCAGGGGCCGGGGAGCTGTTTTTT.

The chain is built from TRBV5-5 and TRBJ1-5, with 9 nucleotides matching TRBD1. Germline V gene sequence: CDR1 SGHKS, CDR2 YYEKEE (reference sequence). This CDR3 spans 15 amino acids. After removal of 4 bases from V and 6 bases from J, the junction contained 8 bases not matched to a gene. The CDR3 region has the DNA TGTGCCAGCAGCGTGGGACAGGGTAGGAGTCAGCCCCAGCATTTT. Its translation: CASSVGQGRSQPQHF.

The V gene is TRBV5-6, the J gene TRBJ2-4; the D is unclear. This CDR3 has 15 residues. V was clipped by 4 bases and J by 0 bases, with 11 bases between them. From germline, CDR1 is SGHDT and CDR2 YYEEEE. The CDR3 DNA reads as TGTGCCAGCAGCCTCACCCCTCTAGCCAAAAACATTCAGTACTTC. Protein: CASSLTPLAKNIQYF.